This TCR beta chain was observed in a study of Ad26.COV2.S vaccination and SARS-CoV-2 variants. Overall study: It was the COV1001 Ad26.COV2.S trial arm that included the donor.

Overall study results and limits: Across vaccine and placebo recipients, the breadth of non-spike TCRs was similar. Recipients given vaccine exceeded placebo recipients in spike-specific TCR breadth.

Indicated treatment: some 20 received Ad26.COV2.S at low or high dose, single or two shots; roughly 5 received placebo; per-sample allocation not given. Day 63 after the first vaccine or placebo injection was the time point for sampling. Sequencing was performed with immunoSEQ multiplex PCR; in TCRdb, only in-frame clones are kept and a portion is missing. Of a few hundred thousand clones in the sample, about nine tenths were seen once. V shed 1 base and J shed 5 bases, with 14 bases lying between them. The length of the CDR3 is 15 residues. Germline values: CDR1 SGHNT, CDR2 YENEEA. For this clone: Its matching antigen is unknown.

The sequence was obtained from a person aged 18-65 years who received the Ad26.COV2.S COVID-19 vaccine or a placebo. This chain links TRBV11-3 with TRBJ2-5; a possible D gene is TRBD2 (5 bases). The material sequenced was peripheral blood, taken in a trial of Ad26.COV2.S vaccine versus placebo. Written as DNA, the CDR3 is TGTGCCAGCAGCTTAGGGAGAGGGCACAAGGAGACCCAGTACTTC. Amino acid sequence: CASSLGRGHKETQYF.